This TCR beta chain was obtained from a study of blood T cells in healthy people across ages. The CDR3 is made up of 16 amino acids. The V gene's germline CDR1 is ENHRY and CDR2 SYGVKD. This clonotype was seen only a few times. PCR was performed a second time for about 6 to 11 cycles using a sample-barcoded 5' primer and a J-beta primer mix. TCRdb independently ran MiXCR on the 5' RACE reads; one entry per CDR3 protein. Among around 1,000,000 distinct CDR3 sequences listed, less than 25% were seen once. The same data also contributed to another study, on T cells of mothers and their children.

This chain uses TRBV10-3 with TRBJ2-5; 8 bases align to TRBD2. Near its end, the DNA agrees better with TRBJ2-1, so the J call may be wrong. The receptor's source is a girl aged 2-9 years in good health. The sample was blood. CDR3 residues: CASAGSRASGYNEQFF. CDR3 nucleotide sequence: TGTGCCTCGGCCGGTTCTAGGGCTAGCGGGTACAATGAGCAGTTCTTC.